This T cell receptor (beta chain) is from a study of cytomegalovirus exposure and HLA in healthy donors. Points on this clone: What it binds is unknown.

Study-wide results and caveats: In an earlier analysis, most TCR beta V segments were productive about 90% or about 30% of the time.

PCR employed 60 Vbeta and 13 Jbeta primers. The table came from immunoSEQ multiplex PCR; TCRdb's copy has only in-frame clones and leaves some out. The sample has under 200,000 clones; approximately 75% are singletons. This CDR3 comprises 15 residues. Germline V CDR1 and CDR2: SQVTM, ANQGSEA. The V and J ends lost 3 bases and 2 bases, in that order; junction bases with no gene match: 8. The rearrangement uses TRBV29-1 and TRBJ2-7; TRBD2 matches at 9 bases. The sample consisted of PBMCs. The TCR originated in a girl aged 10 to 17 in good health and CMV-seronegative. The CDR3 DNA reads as TGCAGCGTTGATGGGACCGGGACTAGCACCTACGAGCAGTACTTC. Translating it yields CSVDGTGTSTYEQYF.